Sequencing of this TCR beta chain was carried out in a study of shared clonotypes between healthy human individuals. Sorted-subset replicate PCR reactions contained approximately 190 ng DNA, corresponding to some 28,000 T cell genomes. In the authors' methods: Without quality scores, immunoSEQ junctional reads could not be filtered like full-length reads. Generated by immunoSEQ multiplex PCR, the TCRdb table keeps only in-frame clones and is missing some. For V, J and clone size, that table is used; D and trimming come from the DNA. The sample lists about 2.5 million clones; around 92% were seen once. Notes on this clone: Antigen unknown.

This CDR3 has 16 residues. V was clipped by 5 bases and J by 2 bases; unmatched bases: 9. CDR1 LNHDA and CDR2 SQIVND come from the germline V gene (reference sequence). Study outcomes and limitations: Shared clonotypes across all four donors exceeded non-shared ones in generation probability.

The rearrangement uses TRBV19 and TRBJ1-1; 9 nucleotides match TRBD1. The source material was naive CD4+ T cells from PBMCs. As for subset: CD45RA+ positively selected. The clonotype originates from a man younger than 30 in good health. Some clones in this sample may be carry-over from other donors' samples. The CDR3 DNA reads as TGTGCCAGTAGTGGAAAGACAGGGGGAATTAACACTGAAGCTTTCTTT. Protein sequence: CASSGKTGGINTEAFF.